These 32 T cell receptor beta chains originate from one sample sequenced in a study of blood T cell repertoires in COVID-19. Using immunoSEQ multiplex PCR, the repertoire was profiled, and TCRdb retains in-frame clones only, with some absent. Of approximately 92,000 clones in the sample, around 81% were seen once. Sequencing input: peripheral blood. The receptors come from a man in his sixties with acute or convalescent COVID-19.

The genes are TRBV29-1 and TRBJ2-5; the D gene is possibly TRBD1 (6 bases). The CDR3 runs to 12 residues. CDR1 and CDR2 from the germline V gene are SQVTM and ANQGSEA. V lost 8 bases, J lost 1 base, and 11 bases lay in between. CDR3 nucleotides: TGCAGCTACCACAGGGCCCAAGAGACCCAGTACTTC. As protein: CSYHRAQETQYF.

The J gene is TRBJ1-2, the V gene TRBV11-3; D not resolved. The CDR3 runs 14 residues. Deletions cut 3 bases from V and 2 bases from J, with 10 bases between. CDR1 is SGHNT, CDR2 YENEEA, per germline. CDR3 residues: CASSFQSSNYGYTF. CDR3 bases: TGTGCCAGCAGCTTTCAGTCTAGCAACTATGGCTACACCTTC.

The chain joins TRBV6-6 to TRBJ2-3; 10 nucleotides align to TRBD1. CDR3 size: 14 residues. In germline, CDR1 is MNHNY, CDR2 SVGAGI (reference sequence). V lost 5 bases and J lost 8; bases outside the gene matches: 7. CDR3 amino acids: CASSPGTGVGTQYF. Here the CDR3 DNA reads TGTGCCAGCAGTCCCGGGACAGGGGTTGGTACGCAGTATTTT.

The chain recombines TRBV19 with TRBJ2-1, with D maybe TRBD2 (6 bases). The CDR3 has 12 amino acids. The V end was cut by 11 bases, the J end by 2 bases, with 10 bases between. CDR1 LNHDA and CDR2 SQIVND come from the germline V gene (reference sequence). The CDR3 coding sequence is TGTGCCGCGGGGTTAACCTACAATGAGCAGTTCTTC. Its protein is CAAGLTYNEQFF.

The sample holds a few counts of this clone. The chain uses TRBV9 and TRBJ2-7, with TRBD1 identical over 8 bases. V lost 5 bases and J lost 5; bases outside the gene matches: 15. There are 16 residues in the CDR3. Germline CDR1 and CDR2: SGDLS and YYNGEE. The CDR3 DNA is TGTGCCAGCAGTCCCGAACCGGGACAGGTCCGCCACGAGCAGTACTTC. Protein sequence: CASSPEPGQVRHEQYF.

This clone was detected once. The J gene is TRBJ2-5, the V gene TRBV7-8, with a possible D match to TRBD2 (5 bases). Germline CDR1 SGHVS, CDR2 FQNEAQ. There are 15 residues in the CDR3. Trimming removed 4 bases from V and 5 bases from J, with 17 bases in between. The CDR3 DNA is TGTGCCAGCAGCTCCACGCACGGGGAGAGGGAGACCCAGTACTTC. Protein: CASSSTHGERETQYF.

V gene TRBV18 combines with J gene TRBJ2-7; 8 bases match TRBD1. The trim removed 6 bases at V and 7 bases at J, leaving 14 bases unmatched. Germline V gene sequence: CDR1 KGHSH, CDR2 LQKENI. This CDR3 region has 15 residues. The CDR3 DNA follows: TGTGCCAGCTCCCCCCCAGGGGGCGTAGGGCGGGAGCAGTACTTC. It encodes CASSPPGGVGREQYF.

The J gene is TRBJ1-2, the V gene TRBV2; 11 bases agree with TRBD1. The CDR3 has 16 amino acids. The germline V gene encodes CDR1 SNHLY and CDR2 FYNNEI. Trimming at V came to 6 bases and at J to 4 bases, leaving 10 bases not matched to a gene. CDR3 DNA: TGTGCCAGCAGGGACAGGGGGCCTATTGAGACCTATGGCTACACCTTC. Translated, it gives CASRDRGPIETYGYTF.

The CDR3 reads CATSDPGLAGQDTQYF. The CDR3 DNA sequence: TGTGCCACCAGTGACCCGGGACTAGCGGGACAAGATACGCAGTATTTT. The J gene is TRBJ2-3, the V gene TRBV24-1; 13 bases are shared with TRBD2. Germline-derived CDR1 and CDR2 are KGHDR and SFDVKD. The CDR3 is 16 residues long. Unmatched junction bases numbered 5, after V lost 4 bases and J lost 5 bases.

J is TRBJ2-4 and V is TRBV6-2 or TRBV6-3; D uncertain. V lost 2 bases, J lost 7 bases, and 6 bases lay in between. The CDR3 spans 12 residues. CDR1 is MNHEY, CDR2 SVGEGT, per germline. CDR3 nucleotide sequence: TGTGCCAGCAGTTACGAGGTTAACATTCAGTACTTC. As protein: CASSYEVNIQYF.

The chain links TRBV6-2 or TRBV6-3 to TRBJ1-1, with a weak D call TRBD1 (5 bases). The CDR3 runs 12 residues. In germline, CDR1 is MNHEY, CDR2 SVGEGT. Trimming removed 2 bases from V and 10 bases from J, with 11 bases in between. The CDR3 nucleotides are TGTGCCAGCAGTTACGGGGCCCTGGGAGCTTTCTTT. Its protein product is CASSYGALGAFF.

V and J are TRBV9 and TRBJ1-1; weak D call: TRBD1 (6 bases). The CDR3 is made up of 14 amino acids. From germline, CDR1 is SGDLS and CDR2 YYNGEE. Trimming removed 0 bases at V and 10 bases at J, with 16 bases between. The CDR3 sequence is CASSVGAGAVGAFF. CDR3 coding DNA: TGTGCCAGCAGCGTAGGTGCAGGGGCCGTTGGAGCTTTCTTT.

Written as DNA, the CDR3 is TGCGCCAGCAGCAGGGGCCCCAGCACAGATACGCAGTATTTT. It yields the protein CASSRGPSTDTQYF. This chain links TRBV4-1 with TRBJ2-3, with D perhaps TRBD1 (5 bases). Trimming left V 5 bases short and J 0 bases short, with 9 bases between. The CDR3 spans 14 residues. Germline lookup yields CDR1 MGHRA and CDR2 YSYEKL.

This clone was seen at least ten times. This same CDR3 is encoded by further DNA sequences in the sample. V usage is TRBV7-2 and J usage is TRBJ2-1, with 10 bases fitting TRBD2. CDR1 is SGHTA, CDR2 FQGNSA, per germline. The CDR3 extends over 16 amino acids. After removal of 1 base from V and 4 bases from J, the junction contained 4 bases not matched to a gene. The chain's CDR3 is CASSLEGSGGYNEQFF. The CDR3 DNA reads TGTGCCAGCAGCTTAGAGGGTAGCGGGGGGTACAATGAGCAGTTCTTC.

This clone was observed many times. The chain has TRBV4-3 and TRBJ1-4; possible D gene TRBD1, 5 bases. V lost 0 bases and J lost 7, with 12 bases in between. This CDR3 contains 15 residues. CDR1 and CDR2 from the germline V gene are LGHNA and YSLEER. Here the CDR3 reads CASSQDQGIGEKLFF. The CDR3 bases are TGCGCCAGCAGCCAAGATCAGGGAATCGGTGAAAAACTGTTTTTT.

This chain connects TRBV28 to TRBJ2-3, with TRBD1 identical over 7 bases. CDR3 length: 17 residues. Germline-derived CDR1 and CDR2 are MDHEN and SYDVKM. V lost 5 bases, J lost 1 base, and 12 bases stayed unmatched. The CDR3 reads CASSPYWQGQGTDTQYF. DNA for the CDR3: TGTGCCAGCAGTCCCTATTGGCAAGGACAGGGCACAGATACGCAGTATTTT.

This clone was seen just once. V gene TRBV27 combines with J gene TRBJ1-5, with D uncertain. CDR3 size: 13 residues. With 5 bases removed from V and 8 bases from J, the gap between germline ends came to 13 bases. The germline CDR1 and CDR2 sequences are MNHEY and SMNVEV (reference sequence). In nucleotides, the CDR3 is TGTGCCAGCAGTCCCGCCTCCGAGGAGCCCCAGCATTTT. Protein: CASSPASEEPQHF.

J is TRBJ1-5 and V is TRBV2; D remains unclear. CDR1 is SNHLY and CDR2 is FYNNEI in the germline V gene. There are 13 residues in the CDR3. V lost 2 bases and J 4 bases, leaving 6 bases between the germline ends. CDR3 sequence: CASSERGNQPQHF. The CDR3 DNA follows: TGTGCCAGCAGTGAAAGAGGGAATCAGCCCCAGCATTTT.

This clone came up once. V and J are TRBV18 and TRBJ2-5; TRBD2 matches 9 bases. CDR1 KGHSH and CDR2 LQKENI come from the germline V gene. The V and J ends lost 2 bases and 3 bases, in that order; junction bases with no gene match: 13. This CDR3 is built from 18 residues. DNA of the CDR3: TGTGCCAGCTCACCAGCCTGGGCGGGGGGGGGCCCCGAAGAGACCCAGTACTTC. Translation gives CASSPAWAGGGPEETQYF.

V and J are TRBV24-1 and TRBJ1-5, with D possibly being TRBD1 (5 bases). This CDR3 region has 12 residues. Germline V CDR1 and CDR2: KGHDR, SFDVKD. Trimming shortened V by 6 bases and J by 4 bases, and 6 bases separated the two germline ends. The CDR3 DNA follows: TGTGCCACCAGTCAGGGAAATCAGCCCCAGCATTTT. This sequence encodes CATSQGNQPQHF.

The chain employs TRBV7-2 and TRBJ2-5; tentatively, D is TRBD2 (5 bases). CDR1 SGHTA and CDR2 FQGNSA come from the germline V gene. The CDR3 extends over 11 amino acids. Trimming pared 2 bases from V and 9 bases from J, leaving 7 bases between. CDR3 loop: CASSLNGAQYF. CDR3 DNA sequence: TGTGCCAGCAGCTTAAACGGGGCCCAGTACTTC.

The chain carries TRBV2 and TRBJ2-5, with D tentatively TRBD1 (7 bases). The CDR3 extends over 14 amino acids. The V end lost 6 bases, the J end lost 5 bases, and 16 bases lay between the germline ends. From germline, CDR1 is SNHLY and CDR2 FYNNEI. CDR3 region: CASSLTPGGETQYF. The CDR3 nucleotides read TGTGCCAGCAGCCTGACACCAGGGGGGGAGACCCAGTACTTC. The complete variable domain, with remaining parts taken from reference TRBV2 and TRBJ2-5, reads EPEVTQTPSHQVTQMGQEVILRCVPISNHLYFYWYRQILGQKVEFLVSFYNNEISEKSEIFDDQFSVERPDGSNFTLKIRSTKLEDSAMYFCASSLTPGGETQYFGPGTRLLVL.

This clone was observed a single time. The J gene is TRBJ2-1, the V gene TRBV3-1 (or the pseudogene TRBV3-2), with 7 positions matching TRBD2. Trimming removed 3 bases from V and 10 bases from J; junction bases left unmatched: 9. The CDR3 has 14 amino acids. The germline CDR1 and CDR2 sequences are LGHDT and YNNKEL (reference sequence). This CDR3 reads CASSQSQREWEQFF. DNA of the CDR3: TGTGCCAGCAGCCAGTCACAGCGGGAATGGGAGCAGTTCTTC.

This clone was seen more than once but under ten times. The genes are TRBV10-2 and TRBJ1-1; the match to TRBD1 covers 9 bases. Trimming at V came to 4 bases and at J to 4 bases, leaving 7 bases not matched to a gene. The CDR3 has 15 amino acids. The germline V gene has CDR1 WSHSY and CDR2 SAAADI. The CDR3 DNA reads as TGCGCCAGCAGTGCGGGACAGGGACTAGGCACTGAAGCTTTCTTT. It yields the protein CASSAGQGLGTEAFF.

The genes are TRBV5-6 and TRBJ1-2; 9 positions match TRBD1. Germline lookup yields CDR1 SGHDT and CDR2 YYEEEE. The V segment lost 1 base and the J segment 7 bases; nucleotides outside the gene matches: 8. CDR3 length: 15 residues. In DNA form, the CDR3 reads TGTGCCAGCAGCTTGCCTGGACAGGGGAGGTTTGGCTACACCTTC. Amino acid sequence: CASSLPGQGRFGYTF.

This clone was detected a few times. CDR3 loop: CASRAGTRAGELFF. The DNA of the CDR3 is TGTGCCAGCAGAGCTGGGACTAGAGCTGGGGAGCTGTTTTTT. The chain has TRBV6-6 and TRBJ2-2; TRBD2 matches at 8 bases. Germline V gene sequence: CDR1 MNHNY, CDR2 SVGAGI (reference sequence). The V gene end was trimmed by 6 bases and the J gene end by 8 bases; junction bases not matched to a gene: 8. The CDR3 consists of 14 residues.

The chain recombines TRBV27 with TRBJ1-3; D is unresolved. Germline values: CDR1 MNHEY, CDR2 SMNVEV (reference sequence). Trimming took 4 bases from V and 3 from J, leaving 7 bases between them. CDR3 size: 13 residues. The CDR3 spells CASSYTVGNTIYF. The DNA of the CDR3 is TGTGCCAGCAGTTATACGGTTGGAAACACCATATATTTT.

The CDR3 DNA reads TGTGCCAGCAGTGCCGGGACAGGGGTCATGAACACTGAAGCTTTCTTT. Its protein is CASSAGTGVMNTEAFF. The J gene is TRBJ1-1, the V gene TRBV9, with TRBD1 identical over 10 bases. Germline-derived CDR1 and CDR2 are SGDLS and YYNGEE. V gave up 5 bases and J gave up 0 bases; unmatched junction bases: 7. The CDR3 has 16 residues.

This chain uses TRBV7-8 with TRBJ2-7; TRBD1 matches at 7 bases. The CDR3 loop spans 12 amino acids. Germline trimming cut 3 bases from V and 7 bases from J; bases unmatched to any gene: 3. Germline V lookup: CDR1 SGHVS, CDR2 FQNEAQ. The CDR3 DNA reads TGTGCCAGCAGCTTGACAGGGAATGAGCAGTACTTC. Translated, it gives CASSLTGNEQYF.

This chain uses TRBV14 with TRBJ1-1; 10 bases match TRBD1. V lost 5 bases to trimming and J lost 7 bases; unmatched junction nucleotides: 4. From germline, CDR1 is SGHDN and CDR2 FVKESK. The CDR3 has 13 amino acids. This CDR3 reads CASSVRDRGEAFF. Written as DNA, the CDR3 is TGTGCCAGCAGCGTCCGGGACAGGGGTGAAGCTTTCTTT. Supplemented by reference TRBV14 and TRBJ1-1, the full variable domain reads EAGVTQFPSHSVIEKGQTVTLRCDPISGHDNLYWYRRVMGKEIKFLLHFVKESKQDESGMPNNRFLAERTGGTYSTLKVQPAELEDSGVYFCASSVRDRGEAFFGQGTRLTVV.

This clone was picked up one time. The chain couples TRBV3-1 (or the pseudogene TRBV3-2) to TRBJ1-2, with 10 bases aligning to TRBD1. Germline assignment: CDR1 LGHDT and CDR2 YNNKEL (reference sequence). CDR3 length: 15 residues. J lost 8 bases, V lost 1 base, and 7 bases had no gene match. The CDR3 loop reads CASSQGQGAGDGYTF. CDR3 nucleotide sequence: TGTGCCAGCAGCCAAGGACAGGGGGCGGGGGACGGCTACACCTTC.

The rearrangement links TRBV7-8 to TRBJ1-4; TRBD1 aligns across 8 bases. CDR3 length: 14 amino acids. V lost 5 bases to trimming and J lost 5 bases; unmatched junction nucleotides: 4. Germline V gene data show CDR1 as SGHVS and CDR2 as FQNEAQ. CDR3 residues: CASSHGQGNEKLFF. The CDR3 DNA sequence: TGTGCCAGCAGCCATGGACAGGGAAATGAAAAACTGTTTTTT.